What follows are 4 T cell receptor beta chains derived from one specimen sequenced in a study of blood T cell repertoires in COVID-19 (dated by TCRdb to the early 2020s). The library was made by the immunoSEQ multiplex PCR assay. Held by TCRdb, this immuneACCESS table contains in-frame sequences only and omits some clones. Under half of the omission traces to an unresolved V gene where checked; the cause of the rest is unknown. In all, the sample holds 350,000 to 550,000 clones, and more than 85% of those were seen once. Jointly, the top ten make up 4% to 5.5% of the sample. Sequencing input: peripheral blood. These receptors originate from a woman aged 25 to 45 with acute or convalescent COVID-19.

This chain uses TRBV18 with TRBJ1-2; D remains ambiguous. The V gene lost 4 bases and the J gene lost 8 bases, with 20 bases spanning the gap. The CDR3 has 15 residues. Germline V gene sequence: CDR1 KGHSH, CDR2 LQKENI. The CDR3 DNA is TGTGCCAGCTCACTTACCGGGAGCCTCGTCGGCGGCTACACCTTC. Translation gives CASSLTGSLVGGYTF.

The V call is TRBV12-3 or TRBV12-4, the J call TRBJ2-7; 9 nucleotides align to TRBD1. The CDR3 is 13 amino acids. With V trimmed by 5 bases and J by 2 bases, 1 base remained unmatched. CDR3 in amino acids: CASSGQGPYEQYF. The CDR3 DNA is TGTGCCAGCAGTGGACAGGGGCCCTACGAGCAGTACTTC.

V is TRBV6-1 and J is TRBJ2-7; D possibly corresponds to TRBD1 (5 bases). The V gene lost 0 bases and the J gene lost 2 bases, with 8 bases spanning the gap. The length of the CDR3 is 14 residues. From germline, CDR1 is MNHNS and CDR2 SASEGT. Here the CDR3 DNA reads TGTGCCAGCAGTGAAGCCACAGGCCCCTACGAGCAGTACTTC. Residues: CASSEATGPYEQYF.

The genes are TRBV3-1 (or the pseudogene TRBV3-2) and TRBJ1-6; maybe TRBD1 (6 bases). Per germline, CDR1 LGHDT and CDR2 YNNKEL (reference sequence). V dropped 1 base and J dropped 10 bases, with 14 bases sitting between them. This CDR3 spans 15 amino acids. The CDR3 DNA is TGTGCCAGCAGCCAAGTGGGCCAGGGGAAATCACCCCTCCACTTT. The encoded protein is CASSQVGQGKSPLHF.